This T cell receptor (beta chain) was sequenced in a study of T-cell memory formation after mild COVID-19. TCRdb re-analysed the 5' RACE reads in MiXCR, keeping a single row per CDR3 protein. The table shows under 300,000 distinct CDR3 sequences, with around 15% occurring only once. About this clonotype itself: A much larger clonotype is one base distant, so this may be a read error.

The specimen sequenced was PBMCs or a T cell subset sorted from them (not recorded which). The TCR comes from a man between 18 and 35 years old who had mild COVID-19 (a few samples of this study predate the infection). Cell type and time point are not known.

CDR3 sequence (DNA): TGTGCCAGCAGTCATCCGACAGGGACCATTAAGGGCTACACCTTC. This encodes CASSHPTGTIKGYTF. The chain uses TRBV6-6 and TRBJ1-2; 7 bases align to TRBD1. V shed 5 bases and J 8 bases; nucleotides not matched to a gene: 14. The CDR3 totals 15 residues. Per the germline V gene, CDR1 is MNHNY and CDR2 is SVGAGI (reference sequence).